The clone carrying this T cell receptor (beta chain) was seen a few times. Its antigen is not known. The data derive from a study of shared clonotypes between healthy human individuals. Study-level background: Researchers drew samples from a couple of women and a few men aged 18 to 49. Findings and caveats of the study: A handful of donors showed sharing of around 5.3% of naive CD4 clonotypes.

Trimming left V 4 bases short and J 4 bases short, with 11 bases between. Germline V gene sequence: CDR1 SGHDT, CDR2 YYEEEE. This CDR3 spans 13 amino acids. Method: immunoSEQ multiplex PCR; TCRdb's copy keeps in-frame clones and lacks some. The top ten hold 20% to 25% of the sample, which has about 110,000 clones, about 70% seen once. CD45RO+ cells plus CCR7-negative CD45RA+ TemRA cells formed CD8 memory. The sample comprised memory CD8+ T cells sorted from blood. Subset denoted: CD45RO+ cells pooled with CCR7-negative TemRA cells. The chain joins TRBV5-6 to TRBJ2-5; D ambiguous. This clonotype originated in a woman aged 30 to 39 in good health. The CDR3 region is CASSGWGAETQYF. The CDR3, as DNA: TGTGCCAGCAGCGGGTGGGGTGCAGAGACCCAGTACTTC.